This entry lists 9 T cell receptor beta chains sequenced from one sample in a study of technical replicates of blood from several donors. The assay was immunoSEQ multiplex PCR, and TCRdb's table has in-frame clones only and misses some. This sample has about 83,000 clones, with roughly 94% found just once. Sequenced material: T cells isolated from PBMCs. Source of these receptors: a human donor in good health.

V usage is TRBV11-2 and J usage is TRBJ2-2, with TRBD1 matching over 9 bases. The CDR3 has 14 residues. With V trimmed by 5 bases and J by 9 bases, 7 bases remained unmatched. CDR1 and CDR2 from the germline V gene are SGHAT and FQNNGV. The CDR3 DNA reads as TGTGCCAGCAGCCGTCCCGGGACAGGGTGGGAGCTGTTTTTT. Translation gives CASSRPGTGWELFF.

The chain carries TRBV2 and TRBJ2-7; maybe TRBD1 (6 bases). Per the germline V gene, CDR1 is SNHLY and CDR2 is FYNNEI. V lost 5 bases, J lost 6 bases, and 14 bases lay in between. CDR3 size: 13 residues. The CDR3 here is CASSPQGVSEQYF. DNA for the CDR3: TGTGCCAGCAGTCCACAGGGAGTCAGCGAGCAGTACTTC.

The rearrangement uses TRBV11-2 and TRBJ1-1, with no clear D. V gave up 5 bases and J gave up 5 bases, with 9 bases separating them. Looked up from germline, CDR1 is SGHAT and CDR2 is FQNNGV. This CDR3 contains 12 residues. This CDR3 is CASSRDGTEAFF. CDR3 in DNA: TGTGCCAGCAGCAGAGACGGGACTGAAGCTTTCTTT.

This chain links TRBV28 with TRBJ2-2, with 7 nucleotides matching TRBD2. Per the germline V gene, CDR1 is MDHEN and CDR2 is SYDVKM. CDR3 size: 15 residues. V was clipped by 9 bases and J by 1 base; unmatched bases: 8. CDR3 DNA: TGTGCCAGTATTACTAGCGCAAAGAACACCGGGGAGCTGTTTTTT. Its protein product is CASITSAKNTGELFF.

The chain recombines TRBV5-1 with TRBJ2-7, with 7 bases matching TRBD2. CDR1 is SGHRS and CDR2 is YFSETQ in the germline V gene. There are 15 residues in the CDR3. V lost 0 bases, J lost 2 bases, and 5 bases stayed unmatched. The CDR3 DNA is TGCGCCAGCAGCTTGGGTGCGGGAGTTGCCTACGAGCAGTACTTC. Translation: CASSLGAGVAYEQYF. Using reference TRBV5-1 and TRBJ2-7 for the parts outside the CDR3, the full variable domain is KAGVTQTPRYLIKTRGQQVTLSCSPISGHRSVSWYQQTPGQGLQFLFEYFSETQRNKGNFPGRFSGRQFSNSRSEMNVSTLELGDSALYLCASSLGAGVAYEQYFGPGTRLTVT.

V is TRBV28 and J is TRBJ2-3; possible D gene TRBD1, 5 bases. Germline V lookup: CDR1 MDHEN, CDR2 SYDVKM. The CDR3 length is 15 residues. Trimming stripped 5 bases from V and 6 bases from J, with 18 bases between. In DNA form, the CDR3 reads TGTGCCAGCAGTAAACCAGGGCTAGGTCGGGATACGCAGTATTTT. It is translated as CASSKPGLGRDTQYF. Full variable domain (rest looked up from reference TRBV28 and TRBJ2-3): DVKVTQSSRYLVKRTGEKVFLECVQDMDHENMFWYRQDPGLGLRLIYFSYDVKMKEKGDIPEGYSVSREKKERFSLILESASTNQTSMYLCASSKPGLGRDTQYFGPGTRLTVL.

The V call is TRBV6-4, the J call TRBJ2-3; TRBD1 agrees at 7 bases. Germline V lookup: CDR1 MRHNA, CDR2 SNTAGT. The V segment lost 2 bases and the J segment 1 base; nucleotides outside the gene matches: 6. This CDR3 region has 16 residues. CDR3 region: CASSDHPDRGTDTQYF. CDR3 DNA sequence: TGTGCCAGCAGTGACCACCCTGACAGGGGCACAGATACGCAGTATTTT.

This chain links TRBV9 with TRBJ2-1; a possible D gene is TRBD2 (6 bases). The CDR3 sequence is 13 residues long. Between the trimmed V and J ends, which lost 0 bases and 9 bases, there was a span of 10 bases. Germline CDR1 reads SGDLS; CDR2 reads YYNGEE. CDR3 sequence: CASSVEAGIEQFF. In DNA form, the CDR3 reads TGTGCCAGCAGCGTAGAGGCGGGGATTGAGCAGTTCTTC.

This clone was detected once. The rearrangement joins TRBV7-9 to TRBJ1-4, with a possible D match to TRBD1 (5 bases). The length of the CDR3 is 16 residues. The germline gives CDR1 SEHNR, CDR2 FQNEAQ (reference sequence). V gave up 4 bases and J gave up 8 bases, with 20 bases separating them. The CDR3 here is CASSSTQVVAQEKLFF. The CDR3 coding sequence is TGTGCCAGCAGCTCCACACAGGTAGTAGCACAAGAAAAACTGTTTTTT.